This T cell receptor beta chain appears in the sequencing data of a study of beta chain features in type 1 diabetes. Overall study: Sorted cells from all samples, numbering roughly 100 million, were examined.

It was via CD45RO/CCR7/CD25/CD127/CD95/CD27 that CD4+ naive, central memory, regulatory and stem cell-like memory cells were sorted. J was trimmed by 6 bases and V by 2 bases; bases with no gene match: 7. This CDR3 contains 15 residues. The germline V gene has CDR1 SGHVS and CDR2 FNYEAQ. Points from the study as a whole: Healthy donors had naive, central memory and Treg TCRB repertoires that appeared less similar than those seen among patients. HLA effects on TCRB rearrangement stayed unresolved here.

A note on this clone: Its antigen is as yet unknown.

Sequencing targeted expressed TCRB transcripts, as all isolated RNA had been reverse transcribed. Generated by immunoSEQ multiplex PCR, the TCRdb table keeps only in-frame clones and is missing some. This table holds around 500,000 clones, about an eighth found once. The receptor was derived from a woman under 30 in good health. V gene TRBV7-6 combines with J gene TRBJ1-2, with 9 bases aligning to TRBD1. Sequenced sample: naive CD4+ T cells from blood. This CDR3 reads CASSLSQGALDGYTF. The CDR3 region has the DNA TGTGCCAGCAGCTTATCACAGGGGGCGCTGGATGGCTACACCTTC.